These T cell receptor beta chains were read from a single sample in a study of blood T cell repertoires in COVID-19. Produced via immunoSEQ multiplex PCR; TCRdb's table is partial and in-frame only. The sample lists more than 95,000 clones, 70% to 90% occurring once. The material sequenced was peripheral blood. The receptors were sampled from a human donor in a cohort sampled during active COVID-19. Each CDR3 is given with its conserved first and last residue. The D gene is left open where the match is weak. Clone sizes are given selectively: once, few, many, or a class where the clone is expanded.

j_call,clone_size,v_call,d_call,cdr3_length,cdr3_aa,cdr3_nt
TRBJ2-1,.,TRBV29-1,TRBD2,14,CSVETSGIGNEQFF,TGCAGCGTCGAGACTAGCGGGATAGGAAATGAGCAGTTCTTC
TRBJ2-3,.,TRBV19,.,15,CASSIKNSRTDTQYF,TGTGCCAGTAGTATAAAGAACTCCCGCACAGATACGCAGTATTTT
TRBJ1-1,few,TRBV4-1,.,16,CASSQVHGRRGTEAFF,TGCGCCAGCAGCCAAGTGCACGGCAGAAGGGGGACTGAAGCTTTCTTT
TRBJ2-7,.,TRBV11-2,TRBD2,14,CASSQTSGGSEQYF,TGTGCCAGCAGCCAGACTAGCGGGGGGTCCGAGCAGTACTTC
TRBJ2-1,.,TRBV11-3,.,16,CASSHKGRSSYNEQFF,TGTGCCAGCAGCCACAAGGGGCGGAGCTCCTACAATGAGCAGTTCTTC
TRBJ1-2,.,TRBV4-2,.,15,CASSPSGGSNYGYTF,TGTGCCAGCAGCCCCTCGGGGGGGAGTAACTATGGCTACACCTTC
TRBJ1-1,.,TRBV18,.,14,CASSPPSLNTEAFF,TGTGCCAGCTCACCACCCTCCCTGAACACTGAAGCTTTCTTT
TRBJ2-7,few,TRBV9,TRBD2,17,CASSRTSSGPHSYEQYF,TGTGCCAGCAGCAGAACGTCTAGCGGACCCCACTCCTACGAGCAGTACTTC
TRBJ2-1,.,TRBV6-5,.,15,CASSYSLGSYNEQFF,TGTGCCAGCAGTTACTCCCTCGGTTCCTACAATGAGCAGTTCTTC
TRBJ2-7,.,TRBV10-3,TRBD1,13,CAIRPGQENEQYF,TGTGCCATCAGACCGGGACAGGAAAACGAGCAGTACTTC